This T cell receptor beta chain comes out of a study of OX40 agonist ivuxolimab in advanced cancers. On the study more broadly: The eligibility criteria allowed prior anti-PD-1, anti-PD-L1 or anti-CTLA-4 therapy, and about 40% had some.

Findings and limits, study-wide: Partial responders dosed at 0.1-3.0 mg/kg displayed clonal expansion ranking among the lowest.

Notes on this clone: Antigen unknown.

Here immunoSEQ multiplex PCR was the method, and the copy in TCRdb shows in-frame clones only, minus some. The sample has around 20,000 clones, about 83% seen once. This CDR3 is 16 amino acids long. V was pared by 5 bases and J by 8 bases, with 9 bases of the junction left unmatched. The germline CDR1 and CDR2 sequences are MNHEY and SMNVEV (reference sequence). The V call is TRBV27, the J call TRBJ1-4, with 12 bases fitting TRBD1. This clonotype was sampled from an adult with an advanced solid tumor such as melanoma, head and neck, liver or kidney cancer. The sequences come from CD4+ or CD8+ T cells sorted from blood, collected in a trial of the OX40 agonist ivuxolimab. DNA for the CDR3: TGTGCCAGCAGTATTATCCGGGACAGGGGGCGAGAAAAACTGTTTTTT. This translates into CASSIIRDRGREKLFF.